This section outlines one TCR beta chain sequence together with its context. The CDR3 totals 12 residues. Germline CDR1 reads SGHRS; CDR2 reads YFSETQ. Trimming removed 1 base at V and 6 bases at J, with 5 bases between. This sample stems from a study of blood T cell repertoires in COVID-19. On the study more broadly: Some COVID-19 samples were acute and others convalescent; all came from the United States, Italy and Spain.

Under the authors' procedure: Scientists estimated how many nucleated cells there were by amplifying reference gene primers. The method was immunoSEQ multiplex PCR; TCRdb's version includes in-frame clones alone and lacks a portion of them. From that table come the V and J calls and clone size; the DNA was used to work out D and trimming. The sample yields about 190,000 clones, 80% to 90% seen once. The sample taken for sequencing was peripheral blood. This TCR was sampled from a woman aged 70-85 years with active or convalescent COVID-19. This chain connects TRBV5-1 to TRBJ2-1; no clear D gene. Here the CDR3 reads CASSLSGNEQFF. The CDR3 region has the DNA TGCGCCAGCAGCTTGTCCGGCAATGAGCAGTTCTTC.